Here is one TCR beta chain with its context. Its specificity is unknown. Germline V gene lookup returns CDR1 SGHAT and CDR2 FQNNGV. Trimming took 4 bases from V and 4 from J, leaving 15 bases between them. The CDR3 extends over 15 amino acids. These data belong to a study of T-cell memory formation after mild COVID-19. Overall study: TCR clusters were mostly confined to one donor each. Study-wide findings and caveats: Clones that contracted clustered mainly in CM and EM if CD4+ and in EMRA if CD8+. Clones that contracted from day 15 to 85 were balanced CD4/CD8, while later expanders leaned CD4+.

cDNA libraries for TCR alpha and TCR beta, carrying sample barcodes and UMIs, came from 5'RACE with constant-segment primers. Each CDR3 protein gets one entry after TCRdb re-called the 5' RACE reads with MiXCR. The repertoire holds under 450,000 distinct CDR3 sequences, with 20% to 25% as singletons. The chain has TRBV11-2 and TRBJ2-3, with no clear D. The sample was PBMCs or a T cell subset sorted from them (not recorded which). The origin of this receptor is a man aged 18-30 years who had mild COVID-19 (a few samples of this study predate the infection). Cell type and time point are not known. DNA for the CDR3: TGTGCCAGCAGCTCACCGGGTAGAAGGGCAGATACGCAGTATTTT. The encoded protein is CASSSPGRRADTQYF.